This T cell receptor beta chain was identified during a study of early T cells in non-severe SARS-CoV-2 infection. Study conclusions and caveats: In VDJdb matching, anti-spike CD8 responses were favored while private and CD4 specificities went missing.

This CDR3 is 15 amino acids long. Trimming took 5 bases from V and 7 from J; bases not matched to a gene: 3. In germline, CDR1 is SGHAT, CDR2 FQNNGV. TCRdb processed the 5' RACE reads anew with MiXCR; each CDR3 protein has one entry. The table includes 70,000 to 85,000 distinct CDR3 sequences, 9.5% to 15% detected once. This clonotype appeared a few times. Its antigen remains unidentified. The sequenced sample was whole blood, obtained at baseline. The receptor was isolated from an adult who was a healthcare worker with PCR-confirmed SARS-CoV-2 infection or an uninfected control (not recorded which). The donor label of this sample is uncertain. This rearrangement joins TRBV11-2 to TRBJ2-1; TRBD2 aligns across 15 bases. The CDR3 DNA sequence: TGTGCCAGCAGCCACGGACTAGCGGGAGGGAATGAGCAGTTCTTC. Translation: CASSHGLAGGNEQFF. Full variable domain (rest looked up from reference TRBV11-2 and TRBJ2-1): EAGVAQSPRYKIIEKRQSVAFWCNPISGHATLYWYQQILGQGPKLLIQFQNNGVVDDSQLPKDRFSAERLKGVDSTLKIQPAKLEDSAVYLCASSHGLAGGNEQFFGPGTRLTVL.